This paragraph covers one T cell receptor beta chain sequence. Amplification used 60 Vbeta primers and 13 Jbeta primers. The table came from immunoSEQ multiplex PCR; TCRdb's copy has only in-frame clones and leaves some out. The top ten hold less than 3.5% of the sample, which has roughly 99,000 clones, about 80% seen once. This entry comes from a study of cytomegalovirus exposure and HLA in healthy donors. V was clipped by 8 bases and J by 0 bases, with 13 bases between them. Germline values: CDR1 MNHEY, CDR2 SVGAGI. This CDR3 is 14 amino acids long. The source material was PBMCs. The source of this sequence is a male donor in good health and CMV-seropositive. The V gene is TRBV6-5, the J gene TRBJ1-1; D is perhaps TRBD1 (6 bases). CDR3 DNA: TGTGCCAGCTCCAGGGGCCTTTTGAACACTGAAGCTTTCTTT. As protein: CASSRGLLNTEAFF.